The 14 T cell receptor beta chains listed next were all sequenced from one sample in a study of CD8+ T cells in alopecia areata. Once RNA had been extracted, it was reverse transcribed into cDNA to act as the sequencing template. TCRdb's table, derived via immunoSEQ multiplex PCR, lists solely in-frame clones and lacks some. The data hold hundreds of thousands of clones, with about three fifths observed a single time. Noted treatment: oral pan-JAK inhibitor, 5-10 mg twice daily. Sequences were derived from CD4+ T cells sorted from blood, sampled at week 24, from a patient treated with tofacitinib. These receptors were collected from a human donor with alopecia areata.

The chain carries TRBV2 and TRBJ2-7, with D possibly called TRBD1 or TRBD2 (5 bases each). CDR3 length: 14 residues. Trimming took off 4 bases at V and 0 bases at J, with 10 bases between the two ends. Germline V gene sequence: CDR1 SNHLY, CDR2 FYNNEI. In DNA, the CDR3 is TGTGCCAGCAGTGTTGAGGGGAGCTCCTACGAGCAGTACTTC. Protein sequence: CASSVEGSSYEQYF.

V gene TRBV19 combines with J gene TRBJ2-5; the D gene is possibly TRBD2 (5 bases). CDR1 and CDR2 (germline): LNHDA, SQIVND (reference sequence). Trimming took off 5 bases at V and 1 base at J, with 14 bases between the two ends. This CDR3 comprises 15 residues. CDR3 sequence: CASSSEGTAQETQYF. DNA of the CDR3: TGTGCCAGTAGTTCAGAGGGTACAGCCCAAGAGACCCAGTACTTC.

This rearrangement joins TRBV4-1 to TRBJ2-5; 12 bases match TRBD2. With 5 bases clipped from V and 0 bases from J, the junction kept 4 bases outside the gene matches. The CDR3 length is 16 residues. Looked up from germline, CDR1 is MGHRA and CDR2 is YSYEKL. CDR3 DNA sequence: TGCGCCAGCAGCTCCCGACTAGCGGGGGACCAAGAGACCCAGTACTTC. Translating it yields CASSSRLAGDQETQYF.

The genes are TRBV5-1 and TRBJ2-5; D remains ambiguous. The CDR3 is 13 residues long. The V and J ends lost 4 bases and 2 bases respectively, with 9 bases between them. In germline, CDR1 is SGHRS, CDR2 YFSETQ. The CDR3: CASSPGLQETQYF. The CDR3 nucleotides read TGCGCCAGCAGCCCGGGCCTACAAGAGACCCAGTACTTC. The variable domain in full, completed from reference TRBV5-1 and TRBJ2-5, reads KAGVTQTPRYLIKTRGQQVTLSCSPISGHRSVSWYQQTPGQGLQFLFEYFSETQRNKGNFPGRFSGRQFSNSRSEMNVSTLELGDSALYLCASSPGLQETQYFGPGTRLLVL.

J is TRBJ1-4 and V is TRBV29-1; TRBD1 matches 9 bases. V lost 6 bases and J lost 7; bases outside the gene matches: 9. Germline V lookup: CDR1 SQVTM, CDR2 ANQGSEA. The CDR3 is 14 residues long. In DNA form, the CDR3 reads TGCAGCGTGAACGTACAGGGGGCAAGTGAAAAACTGTTTTTT. This encodes CSVNVQGASEKLFF.

V usage is TRBV6-5 and J usage is TRBJ1-2; maybe TRBD1 (5 bases). This CDR3 is 12 amino acids long. V lost 5 bases and J lost 6, with 10 bases in between. CDR1 is MNHEY, CDR2 SVGAGI, per germline. CDR3 sequence: CASSRGEDGYTF. In DNA form, the CDR3 reads TGTGCCAGCAGTCGGGGGGAGGATGGCTACACCTTC.

The V and J genes are TRBV30 and TRBJ2-3; tentatively, D is TRBD2 (6 bases). Germline V gene sequence: CDR1 GTSNPN, CDR2 SVGIG (reference sequence). The CDR3 loop spans 14 amino acids. The V and J ends lost 3 bases and 5 bases respectively, with 15 bases between them. The CDR3 region is CAWRMGGEGDTQYF. The CDR3 DNA reads as TGTGCCTGGAGGATGGGCGGGGAAGGAGATACGCAGTATTTT.

The chain is built from TRBV4-1 and TRBJ2-3, with TRBD2 matching over 8 bases. Trimming removed 4 bases from V and 1 base from J; junction bases left unmatched: 4. The length of the CDR3 is 15 residues. Germline CDR1 and CDR2: MGHRA and YSYEKL. CDR3 DNA: TGCGCCAGCAGCCCCGGGGGGGGGCGCACAGATACGCAGTATTTT. This sequence encodes CASSPGGGRTDTQYF.

The V call is TRBV7-2, the J call TRBJ2-7, with D perhaps matching TRBD2 (6 bases). CDR1 SGHTA and CDR2 FQGNSA come from the germline V gene. V dropped 2 bases and J dropped 5 bases, with 10 bases sitting between them. The CDR3 length is 13 residues. The CDR3 DNA is TGTGCCAGCAGCTTACGGGACTGGGACGAGCAGTACTTC. Its protein is CASSLRDWDEQYF.

This clone came up a few times. The gene calls are TRBV7-2 and TRBJ1-1; tentative D call: TRBD1 (5 bases). Germline CDR1 is SGHTA and CDR2 is FQGNSA. The V and J ends lost 5 bases and 1 base respectively, with 11 bases between them. The CDR3 is 14 amino acids. The CDR3 DNA is TGTGCCAGCAGCCCCTCCCAGGGGAACACTGAAGCTTTCTTT. Translated: CASSPSQGNTEAFF.

V and J are TRBV7-9 and TRBJ1-1; D not resolved. V was shortened by 5 bases and J by 0 bases, with 7 bases between the two germline ends. Germline V gene sequence: CDR1 SEHNR, CDR2 FQNEAQ (reference sequence). The CDR3 is 13 amino acids. CDR3 in amino acids: CASSQQVNTEAFF. CDR3 DNA: TGTGCCAGCAGCCAACAAGTGAACACTGAAGCTTTCTTT.

The chain recombines TRBV11-1 with TRBJ2-3; unclear D gene. The CDR3 consists of 11 residues. Germline V gene sequence: CDR1 SGHAT, CDR2 FQDESV (reference sequence). The V gene lost 4 bases and the J gene lost 3 bases, with 2 bases spanning the gap. The CDR3 sequence: CASSSTDTQYF. The DNA for the CDR3 is TGTGCCAGCAGCTCAACAGATACGCAGTATTTT.

The gene calls are TRBV7-2 and TRBJ2-3; D assignment may be TRBD1 or TRBD2 (6 bases each). CDR1 is SGHTA and CDR2 is FQGNSA in the germline V gene. Trimming left V 1 base short and J 4 bases short, with 15 bases between. This CDR3 spans 16 amino acids. Written as DNA, the CDR3 is TGTGCCAGCAGCTTAGTGGCCCGGGGGCTCGCAGATACGCAGTATTTT. Amino acid sequence: CASSLVARGLADTQYF.

The rearrangement links TRBV21-1 to TRBJ1-5; the table gives TRBD1 as D, unverified against the DNA. TRBV21-1 is a listed pseudogene. This CDR3 is built from 12 residues. CDR3 coding DNA: TGTGCCAGCAAGGGGGCGCGGCAGCCCCAGCATTTT. It is translated as CASKGARQPQHF.